This T cell receptor beta chain came from a study of shared clonotypes between healthy human individuals. This clone appeared a few times. The germline gives CDR1 SQVTM, CDR2 ANQGSEA. With 5 bases removed from V and 4 bases from J, the gap between germline ends came to 12 bases. CDR3 length: 13 amino acids. Sorted subsets were amplified in replicate PCRs using 150 to 250 ng DNA, about 30,000 T cell genomes. TCRdb keeps only in-frame clones here, not all; method: immunoSEQ multiplex PCR. Among 950,000 to 1,300,000 clones listed, about 74% were seen once. This receptor was obtained from a man aged 18 to 30 in good health. This chain uses TRBV29-1 with TRBJ1-5; D is ambiguous. The sequenced sample was memory CD4+ T cells sorted from blood. Subset specified: CD45RA-negative fraction. CDR3 bases: TGCAGCGTTCTTGGAAGCTGGAATCAGCCCCAGCATTTT. It codes for CSVLGSWNQPQHF. The full variable domain, with the rest looked up from reference TRBV29-1 and TRBJ1-5, is SAVISQKPSRDICQRGTSLTIQCQVDSQVTMMFWYRQQPGQSLTLIATANQGSEATYESGFVIDKFPISRPNLTFSTLTVSNMSPEDSSIYLCSVLGSWNQPQHFGDGTRLSIL.